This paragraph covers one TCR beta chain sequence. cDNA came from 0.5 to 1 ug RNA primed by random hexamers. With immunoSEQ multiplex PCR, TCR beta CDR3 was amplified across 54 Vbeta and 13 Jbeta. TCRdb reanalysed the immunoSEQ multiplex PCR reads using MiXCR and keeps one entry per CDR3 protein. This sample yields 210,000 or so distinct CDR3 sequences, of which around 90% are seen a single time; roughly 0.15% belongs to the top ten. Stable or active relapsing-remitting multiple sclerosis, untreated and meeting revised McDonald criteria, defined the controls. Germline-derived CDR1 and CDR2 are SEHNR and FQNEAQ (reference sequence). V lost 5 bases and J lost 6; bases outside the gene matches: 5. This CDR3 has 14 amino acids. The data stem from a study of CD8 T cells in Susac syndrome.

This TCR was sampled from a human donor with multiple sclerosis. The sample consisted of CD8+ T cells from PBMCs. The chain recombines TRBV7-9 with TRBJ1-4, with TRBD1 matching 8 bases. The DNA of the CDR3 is TGTGCCAGCAGCCCAGGGGGCCCGGATGAAAAACTGTTTTTT. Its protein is CASSPGGPDEKLFF.